The 5 T cell receptor beta chains presented below share a single source sample, sequenced in a study of T cells expressing NK-cell markers. Using the 5' RACE reads, TCRdb records one entry per CDR3 protein without DNA. This sample's table reports around 180,000 distinct CDR3 sequences. What was sequenced was blood T cells: a sorted CD56 or NKG2C T cell subset, CD4+ or CD8+ T cells, or bulk PBMC T cells (not recorded which). The receptors stem from a man aged 18 to 69 in good health.

The rearrangement uses TRBV4-2 and TRBJ2-3; the D call from TCRdb, TRBD1, cannot be confirmed without DNA. Germline CDR1 reads LGHNA; CDR2 reads YNFKEQ. This CDR3 is 20 amino acids long. CDR3 amino acids: CASSPGQGIGLGSSTDTQYF.

The CDR3 reads CASNPGGYYGYTF. The chain is built from TRBV25-1 and TRBJ1-2; TCRdb names TRBD1, which stays unverified in the absence of DNA. In germline, CDR1 is MGHDK, CDR2 SYGVNS. The CDR3 runs 13 residues.

This chain connects TRBV2 to TRBJ2-7; there is no DNA to check the TCRdb D call of TRBD2. The CDR3 length is 17 residues. CDR1 SNHLY and CDR2 FYNNEI come from the germline V gene. CDR3 sequence: CASSEGPRPRRDYEQYF.

V is TRBV27 and J is TRBJ2-1; TCRdb calls TRBD1, which cannot be checked without DNA. Per germline, CDR1 MNHEY and CDR2 SMNVEV (reference sequence). The CDR3 has 14 residues. The CDR3 is CASSFSWGLNEQFF.

The V and J genes are TRBV5-1 and TRBJ1-4. The CDR3 is 17 amino acids. From germline, CDR1 is SGHRS and CDR2 YFSETQ. CDR3 protein: CASSLIRLGYEGEKLFF.